The present entry profiles one T cell receptor (beta chain) with its context. The sample is drawn from a study of T cell changes during pregnancy in multiple sclerosis. The method was immunoSEQ multiplex PCR; TCRdb's version includes in-frame clones alone and lacks a portion of them. The data contain almost 50,000 clones, about 91% of them singletons. Sequencing was performed on CD8+ T cells from peripheral blood mononuclear cells, taken after pregnancy. This receptor was obtained from a female donor with multiple sclerosis, enrolled in a pregnancy study.

The CDR3 DNA sequence: TGTGCCAGCAGTGAAGCCGCAGGGACAAACGGAAACACCATATATTTT. It translates to CASSEAAGTNGNTIYF. The chain has TRBV2 and TRBJ1-3; TRBD1 might be the D (6 bases). The germline CDR1 and CDR2 sequences are SNHLY and FYNNEI. The CDR3 runs to 16 residues. Between the trimmed V and J ends, which lost 0 bases and 4 bases, there was a span of 13 bases.